Below are 30 T cell receptor beta chains sequenced from a single sample in a study of OX40 agonist ivuxolimab in advanced cancers. TCRdb's table, derived via immunoSEQ multiplex PCR, lists solely in-frame clones and lacks some. The table has around 110,000 clones, over 85% seen once. Sequences were derived from CD4+ or CD8+ T cells sorted from blood, sampled in a trial of the OX40 agonist ivuxolimab. The receptors originated from an adult with an advanced solid tumor such as melanoma, head and neck, liver or kidney cancer.

For this clone: Germline is not matched at one junction end, which may reflect a read error. The CDR3, as DNA: TGTGCCAGCAGCCCCGGGGGGTTT. It encodes CASSPGGF. The V call is TRBV7-9, the J call TRBJ1-1, with D tentatively TRBD1 (5 bases). Germline V gives CDR1 SEHNR, CDR2 FQNEAQ (reference sequence). The length of the CDR3 is 8 residues.

The chain's CDR3 is CASSLAVGGKGETQYF. The DNA of the CDR3 is TGCGCCAGCAGCTTGGCCGTAGGTGGGAAGGGAGAGACCCAGTACTTC. The chain recombines TRBV5-1 with TRBJ2-5; D ambiguous. Germline V gene data show CDR1 as SGHRS and CDR2 as YFSETQ. V was clipped by 0 bases and J by 4 bases, with 16 bases between them. The CDR3 is made up of 16 amino acids.

Concerning this clone itself: The same CDR3 can be traced to other DNA sequences in this sample. The genes are TRBV2 and TRBJ2-2; 7 bases match TRBD1. Germline V lookup: CDR1 SNHLY, CDR2 FYNNEI. The CDR3 runs to 14 residues. The V gene end was trimmed by 6 bases and the J gene end by 0 bases; junction bases not matched to a gene: 1. The DNA of the CDR3 is TGTGCCAGCAGCGGGACAGCGAACACCGGGGAGCTGTTTTTT. It codes for CASSGTANTGELFF.

The J gene is TRBJ2-5, the V gene TRBV7-2; tentatively, D is TRBD1 or TRBD2 (5 bases each). Per germline, CDR1 SGHTA and CDR2 FQGNSA. This CDR3 has 16 amino acids. V was shortened by 0 bases and J by 5 bases, with 16 bases between the two germline ends. Here the CDR3 DNA reads TGTGCCAGCAGCTTAGCGTCTGGTGGGTGGGGGGAGACCCAGTACTTC. Its translation is CASSLASGGWGETQYF.

The rearrangement links TRBV10-3 to TRBJ1-2; D perhaps matches TRBD1 (5 bases). Trimming took 5 bases from V and 5 from J, leaving 9 bases between them. The CDR3 spans 12 residues. CDR1 is ENHRY and CDR2 is SYGVKD in the germline V gene. CDR3 region: CAISPGTYGYTF. CDR3 in DNA: TGTGCCATCAGTCCAGGGACTTATGGCTACACCTTC.

The V gene is TRBV7-2, the J gene TRBJ2-5; D assignment may be TRBD1 or TRBD2 (5 bases each). V was shortened by 1 base and J by 3 bases, with 9 bases between the two germline ends. Germline V gives CDR1 SGHTA, CDR2 FQGNSA. CDR3 size: 14 residues. Here the CDR3 DNA reads TGTGCCAGCAGCTTAGTTGGGGGAGAAGAGACCCAGTACTTC. Amino acid sequence: CASSLVGGEETQYF.

This chain uses TRBV28 with TRBJ1-4; no reliable D call. The germline V gene encodes CDR1 MDHEN and CDR2 SYDVKM. The length of the CDR3 is 14 residues. The ends were cut back, 6 bases at V and 6 bases at J, with 14 bases in the middle. CDR3 DNA sequence: TGTGCCAGCAGCTACGGGCCGTCTTATGAAAAACTGTTTTTT. This sequence encodes CASSYGPSYEKLFF.

The gene calls are TRBV28 and TRBJ1-3; D not certain. V gave up 6 bases and J gave up 4 bases, with 4 bases separating them. The CDR3 is made up of 11 amino acids. The germline gives CDR1 MDHEN, CDR2 SYDVKM. CDR3 nucleotides: TGTGCCAGCAGAGGGGGAAACACCATATATTTT. Residues: CASRGGNTIYF.

This clone was seen just once. The CDR3, as DNA: TGTGCCAGCTCACTTGAATGGGGCGTTCAGCCCCAGCATTTT. Protein: CASSLEWGVQPQHF. The rearrangement joins TRBV18 to TRBJ1-5; D perhaps matches TRBD1 (5 bases). CDR1 is KGHSH and CDR2 is LQKENI in the germline V gene. The CDR3 is 14 amino acids. The germline V and J ends were trimmed by 4 bases and 6 bases, with 13 bases remaining between them.

The CDR3 DNA reads TGTGCCGGGGGGGGTATAGTGGGAAACATTCAGTACTTC. Translated, it gives CAGGGIVGNIQYF. This chain connects TRBV2 to TRBJ2-4; the match to TRBD2 covers 7 bases. The CDR3 covers 13 residues. The V gene end was trimmed by 11 bases and the J gene end by 6 bases; junction bases not matched to a gene: 10. CDR1 SNHLY and CDR2 FYNNEI come from the germline V gene.

A single count supports this clone. The chain uses TRBV10-2 and TRBJ2-1, with 7 bases aligning to TRBD2. V dropped 2 bases and J dropped 0; count of bases not matched to a gene: 10. Germline V gives CDR1 WSHSY, CDR2 SAAADI. This CDR3 has 18 residues. The CDR3 DNA follows: TGCGCCAGCAGTGAGCCCCTGACGGGGGGATTCTCCTACAATGAGCAGTTCTTC. Translated, it gives CASSEPLTGGFSYNEQFF.

The rearrangement joins TRBV7-9 to TRBJ2-7; 10 positions match TRBD1. V lost 5 bases and J lost 5; bases outside the gene matches: 6. Germline lookup yields CDR1 SEHNR and CDR2 FQNEAQ (reference sequence). The CDR3 has 14 amino acids. In DNA form, the CDR3 reads TGTGCCAGCAGCACCGGGACAGGGGTGAACGAGCAGTACTTC. It translates to CASSTGTGVNEQYF.

This clone was observed a single time. The V gene is TRBV19, the J gene TRBJ2-5; TRBD2 matches at 14 bases. V was clipped by 10 bases and J by 4 bases; unmatched bases: 5. Germline assignment: CDR1 LNHDA and CDR2 SQIVND (reference sequence). The CDR3 is 14 residues long. CDR3 protein: CATTSGGAGETQYF. CDR3 in DNA: TGTGCCACGACTAGCGGGGGGGCAGGAGAGACCCAGTACTTC.

The chain combines TRBV6-5 with TRBJ1-2; a weak D match, TRBD1 (6 bases). Trimming took 0 bases from V and 4 from J, leaving 15 bases between them. The CDR3 totals 16 residues. Germline-derived CDR1 and CDR2 are MNHEY and SVGAGI. DNA of the CDR3: TGTGCCAGCAGTTACTCCCCGAGACAGGCTCCCTATGGCTACACCTTC. Its protein is CASSYSPRQAPYGYTF.

This chain connects TRBV28 to TRBJ1-5, with D uncertain. CDR3 length: 15 residues. Germline V lookup: CDR1 MDHEN, CDR2 SYDVKM. Trimming shortened V by 1 base and J by 2 bases, and 9 bases separated the two germline ends. This CDR3 is CASSLSSLGNQPQHF. The CDR3 DNA sequence: TGTGCCAGCAGTTTATCCTCGCTGGGCAATCAGCCCCAGCATTTT.

The rearrangement links TRBV2 to TRBJ1-1; D possibly corresponds to TRBD1 (5 bases). Looked up from germline, CDR1 is SNHLY and CDR2 is FYNNEI. This CDR3 has 15 amino acids. The germline V and J ends were trimmed by 1 base and 8 bases, with 17 bases remaining between them. DNA of the CDR3: TGTGCCAGCAGTGAAGAACAGGCCCAGGGAACCGAAGCTTTCTTT. Amino acids: CASSEEQAQGTEAFF.

The V gene is TRBV18, the J gene TRBJ1-1, with D maybe TRBD1 (5 bases). With 3 bases removed from V and 6 bases from J, the gap between germline ends came to 11 bases. The CDR3 sequence is 13 residues long. Germline V gives CDR1 KGHSH, CDR2 LQKENI. The CDR3 loop is CASSPVGGAEAFF. In DNA form, the CDR3 reads TGTGCCAGCTCACCGGTGGGGGGAGCTGAAGCTTTCTTT.

This rearrangement joins TRBV5-4 to TRBJ1-1, with D maybe TRBD1 (5 bases). The CDR3 consists of 14 residues. Germline V gene lookup returns CDR1 SGHNT and CDR2 YYREEE (reference sequence). V lost 4 bases and J 5 bases, leaving 15 bases between the germline ends. CDR3 residues: CASSPEGRRTEAFF. For the CDR3, the DNA is TGTGCCAGCAGCCCCGAGGGGCGGCGAACTGAAGCTTTCTTT.

The gene calls are TRBV11-2 and TRBJ1-3; 7 bases are a match to TRBD1. After removal of 0 bases from V and 4 bases from J, the junction contained 6 bases not matched to a gene. The CDR3 covers 16 residues. Germline CDR1 SGHAT, CDR2 FQNNGV. CDR3 in DNA: TGTGCCAGCAGCTTAGATCTGAGGGGGCGAGGAAACACCATATATTTT. Translating it yields CASSLDLRGRGNTIYF.

As regards this clone: An end of the junction does not agree with germline; a read error may underlie this. The chain uses TRBV5-1 and TRBJ2-3; 13 bases are shared with TRBD2. The length of the CDR3 is 16 residues. Germline V gene data show CDR1 as SGHRS and CDR2 as YFSETQ. The CDR3: CASSPRTSGRTDAQYF. The CDR3, as DNA: TGCGCCAGCAGCCCCAGGACTAGCGGGAGAACAGATGCGCAGTATTTT.

The rearrangement joins TRBV28 to TRBJ2-6; D is unclear. Per germline, CDR1 MDHEN and CDR2 SYDVKM. V was pared by 6 bases and J by 0 bases, with 6 bases between. The CDR3 length is 14 residues. CDR3 nucleotide sequence: TGTGCCAGCAGGGGCCCCTCTGGGGCCAACGTCCTGACTTTC. Its protein is CASRGPSGANVLTF.

The chain uses TRBV29-1 and TRBJ1-1; D is undetermined. V shed 3 bases and J shed 2 bases, with 19 bases lying between them. Germline loops: CDR1 SQVTM, CDR2 ANQGSEA. This CDR3 region has 16 residues. The CDR3 nucleotides are TGCAGCGTTGACCAAGCGGGGTACGCGTCTAACACTGAAGCTTTCTTT. It encodes CSVDQAGYASNTEAFF.

The CDR3 loop is CASRDRQETQYF. The CDR3 DNA is TGCGCCAGCCGGGACAGGCAAGAGACCCAGTACTTC. The chain couples TRBV5-1 to TRBJ2-5; TRBD1 aligns across 8 bases. Germline trimming cut 7 bases from V and 2 bases from J; bases unmatched to any gene: 1. The length of the CDR3 is 12 residues. Germline V gene lookup returns CDR1 SGHRS and CDR2 YFSETQ.

This chain joins TRBV28 and TRBJ1-4; perhaps TRBD1 as D (6 bases). The CDR3 consists of 13 residues. Germline V gene lookup returns CDR1 MDHEN and CDR2 SYDVKM. Between the trimmed V and J ends, which lost 7 bases and 13 bases, there was a span of 19 bases. The CDR3 is CASTSGGGERLFF. CDR3 nucleotides: TGTGCCAGCACCTCAGGAGGGGGAGAGAGACTGTTTTTT.

The chain links TRBV5-1 to TRBJ2-1; D is ambiguous. The CDR3 runs 15 residues. V gave up 2 bases and J gave up 5 bases, with 14 bases separating them. The germline V gene has CDR1 SGHRS and CDR2 YFSETQ. The CDR3 here is CASSLRSIEDNEQFF. CDR3 coding DNA: TGCGCCAGCAGCTTACGGTCGATCGAAGACAATGAGCAGTTCTTC.

The rearrangement links TRBV19 to TRBJ1-2; TRBD1 is a possible D gene (5 bases). CDR1 LNHDA and CDR2 SQIVND come from the germline V gene (reference sequence). This CDR3 has 14 residues. V was trimmed by 7 bases and J by 8 bases, leaving 20 bases between them. The CDR3 protein is CASTLSGDRGGYTF. CDR3 sequence (DNA): TGTGCCAGTACCCTCTCGGGGGATCGCGGAGGCTACACCTTC.

The chain recombines TRBV27 with TRBJ1-2, with D perhaps TRBD1 (6 bases). Germline V gene data show CDR1 as MNHEY and CDR2 as SMNVEV (reference sequence). Trimming removed 3 bases from V and 1 base from J, with 9 bases in between. The CDR3 loop spans 14 amino acids. CDR3 sequence reads: CASSFEGGNYGYTF. CDR3 nucleotides: TGTGCCAGCAGTTTCGAGGGGGGTAACTATGGCTACACCTTC.

This clone was seen only once. The V call is TRBV9, the J call TRBJ2-6; D possibly matches TRBD1 or TRBD2 (6 bases each). Germline CDR1 SGDLS, CDR2 YYNGEE. V was shortened by 3 bases and J by 4 bases, with 20 bases between the two germline ends. This CDR3 comprises 18 residues. CDR3 loop: CASSASTRGDTGANVLTF. Written as DNA, the CDR3 is TGTGCCAGCAGCGCCTCCACAAGGGGGGATACCGGGGCCAACGTCCTGACTTTC. The full variable domain, with the rest looked up from reference TRBV9 and TRBJ2-6, is DSGVTQTPKHLITATGQRVTLRCSPRSGDLSVYWYQQSLDQGLQFLIQYYNGEERAKGNILERFSAQQFPDLHSELNLSSLELGDSALYFCASSASTRGDTGANVLTFGAGSRLTVL.

The chain recombines TRBV7-3 with TRBJ2-1; D remains ambiguous. Trimming cost V 4 bases and J 8 bases, with 15 bases left between them. Germline V lookup: CDR1 SGHTA, CDR2 FQGTGA. The CDR3 is 14 amino acids. The CDR3 sequence is CASSSQAHRDEQFF. The CDR3 region has the DNA TGTGCCAGCAGCTCCCAGGCTCATAGAGATGAGCAGTTCTTC.

The chain couples TRBV25-1 to TRBJ2-3; D is unresolved. The V end was cut by 4 bases, the J end by 6 bases, with 5 bases between. Germline V gene sequence: CDR1 MGHDK, CDR2 SYGVNS. The CDR3 is 11 residues long. CDR3 nucleotide sequence: TGTGCCAGCAGTGGAAAGGATACGCAGTATTTT. It is translated as CASSGKDTQYF. Full variable domain (missing parts from reference TRBV25-1 and TRBJ2-3): EADIYQTPRYLVIGTGKKITLECSQTMGHDKMYWYQQDPGMELHLIHYSYGVNSTEKGDLSSESTVSRIRTEHFPLTLESARPSHTSQYLCASSGKDTQYFGPGTRLTVL.